What follows describes a single T cell receptor beta chain. Germline V gene data show CDR1 as MNHEY and CDR2 as SVGAGI. V was clipped by 7 bases and J by 0 bases, with 13 bases between them. CDR3 length: 14 residues. The repertoire was sequenced with immunoSEQ multiplex PCR; TCRdb's copy has only in-frame clones and lacks some. This sample yields about 150,000 clones, of which 65% to 85% are seen a single time; roughly 19% belongs to the top ten. The data are from a study of blood T cell repertoires in COVID-19. The overall study: Samples of COVID-19 (acute and convalescent) were obtained from the United States, Italy and Spain.

The chain recombines TRBV6-5 with TRBJ2-7; D is possibly TRBD1 (5 bases). Material for sequencing was peripheral blood. The clonotype comes from a woman in her 70s who had recovered from COVID-19. The CDR3 sequence: CASKGQLSSYEQYF. CDR3 DNA: TGTGCCAGCAAGGGGCAGTTGAGCTCCTACGAGCAGTACTTC.